This T cell receptor beta chain came from a study of T cells in Graves' hyperthyroidism and ophthalmopathy. There were TCR beta CDR3 regions amplified from RNA transcripts. The TCR CDR3 first-round RT-PCR relied on the HTBI primer set. TCRdb independently ran MiXCR on the multiplex PCR reads; one entry per CDR3 protein. The sample gives a few hundred thousand distinct CDR3 sequences, less than 15% of which show up once; less than 25% is in the top ten. The receptor was derived from a young man with Graves' hyperthyroidism that later progressed to Graves' ophthalmopathy. Sequences were obtained from blood.

The CDR3 DNA sequence: TGTGCCACCCGGATGACAGGGTTAGCCAAAAACATTCAGTACTTC. Amino acids: CATRMTGLAKNIQYF. The chain is built from TRBV12-3 or TRBV12-4 and TRBJ2-4, with 7 bases identical to TRBD1. This CDR3 region has 15 residues. V lost 10 bases and J lost 0; bases outside the gene matches: 9.